One sample yielded the 3 T cell receptor beta chains listed below, sequenced in a study of vaccination effects on CD4 cells after COVID-19. Using viral peptide pools, the ViraFEST assay grew out antigen-specific CD4+ T cells prior to sequencing. Subsequent to a culture period of about nine days, CD4+ T cells were isolated. Recipients of the vaccine had no prior SARS-CoV-2 infection and negative nucleocapsid antibodies. TCRdb's copy holds only in-frame clones and misses some; the assay was immunoSEQ multiplex PCR. Here the sample spans tens of thousands of clones, roughly 70% being singletons. These receptors are not linked to any known antigen. Here the sequenced sample was CD4+ T cells from PBMCs cultured with HCoV-OC43 spike peptides, taken before COVID-19 vaccination. Described subset: HCoV-OC43 spike overlapping peptide pool stimulation. The receptor source for this set is a human donor who received a COVID-19 vaccine.

The chain employs TRBV6-5 and TRBJ1-1; 8 nucleotides align to TRBD1. Germline-derived CDR1 and CDR2 are MNHEY and SVGAGI. Trimming cost V 6 bases and J 4 bases; bases outside gene matches: 4. The CDR3 consists of 13 residues. As DNA, the CDR3 is TGTGCCAGCAGATTACAGGGGGGCACTGAAGCTTTCTTT. Its protein product is CASRLQGGTEAFF.

This clone showed up just once. V and J are TRBV9 and TRBJ2-3; D gene uncertain. The germline V gene encodes CDR1 SGDLS and CDR2 YYNGEE. Trimming removed 0 bases at V and 1 base at J, with 15 bases between. This CDR3 spans 17 amino acids. CDR3 sequence: CASSVVSGIDGTDTQYF. In DNA, the CDR3 is TGTGCCAGCAGCGTAGTTTCCGGCATAGATGGCACAGATACGCAGTATTTT.

This clone came up a few times. The V call is TRBV2, the J call TRBJ1-6; no clear D. The CDR3 is 13 amino acids. The V and J ends lost 6 bases and 4 bases respectively, with 7 bases between them. Germline V gives CDR1 SNHLY, CDR2 FYNNEI. CDR3 in amino acids: CASRSGYNSPLHF. The DNA of the CDR3 is TGTGCCAGCAGATCGGGATATAATTCACCCCTCCACTTT.